This TCR beta chain was obtained from a study of T cells in Graves' hyperthyroidism and ophthalmopathy. Amplified TCR beta CDR3 regions came from RNA transcripts. RT-PCR in the first round (using the HTBI primer set) targeted the TCR CDR3. TCRdb independently ran MiXCR on the multiplex PCR reads; one entry per CDR3 protein. Among about 350,000 distinct CDR3 sequences listed, 15% to 20% were seen once. This clonotype was recorded many times. Between the trimmed V and J ends, which lost 1 base and 4 bases, there was a span of 16 bases. The CDR3 has 15 amino acids. Germline CDR1 DFQATT, CDR2 SNEGSKA (reference sequence). Individuals with ophthalmopathy presented a Clinical Activity Score of at least 3, a NOSPECS grade of at least 4 and a duration under 3 months. Exclusions: uncontrolled infection, other autoimmune disease, pregnancy, lactation. Diagnoses used clinical symptoms, serum thyroxine and TRAb, thyroid ultrasound and orbital computed tomography. Isolation of PBMCs was performed on about 10 ml fresh peripheral blood.

The sequencing input was blood. V is TRBV20-1 and J is TRBJ1-1, with D tentatively TRBD1 (5 bases). The sequence came from a woman in her 40s with Graves' ophthalmopathy. Here the CDR3 reads CSARGLQGTITEAFF. The CDR3 DNA reads as TGCAGTGCTAGAGGCCTGCAGGGAACGATCACTGAAGCTTTCTTT.